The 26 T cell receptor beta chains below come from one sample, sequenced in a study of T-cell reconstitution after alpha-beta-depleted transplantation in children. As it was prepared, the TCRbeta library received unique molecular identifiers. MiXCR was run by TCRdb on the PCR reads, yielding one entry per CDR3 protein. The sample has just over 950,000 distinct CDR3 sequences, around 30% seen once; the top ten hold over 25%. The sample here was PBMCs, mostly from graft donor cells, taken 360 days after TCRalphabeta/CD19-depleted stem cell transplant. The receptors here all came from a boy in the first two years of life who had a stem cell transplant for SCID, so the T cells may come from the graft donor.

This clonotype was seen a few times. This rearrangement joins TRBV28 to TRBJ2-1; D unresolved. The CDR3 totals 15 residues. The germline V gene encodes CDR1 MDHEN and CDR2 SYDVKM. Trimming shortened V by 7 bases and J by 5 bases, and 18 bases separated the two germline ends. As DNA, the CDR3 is TGTGCCAGCAACCATGGTGGGGAAACGAACAATGAGCAGTTCTTC. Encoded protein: CASNHGGETNNEQFF.

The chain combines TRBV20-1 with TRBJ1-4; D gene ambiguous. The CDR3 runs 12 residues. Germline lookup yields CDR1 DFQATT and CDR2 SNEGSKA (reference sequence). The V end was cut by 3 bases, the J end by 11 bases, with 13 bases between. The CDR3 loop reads CSASAAAPKLFF. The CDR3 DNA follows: TGCAGTGCTAGTGCGGCAGCCCCCAAACTGTTTTTT.

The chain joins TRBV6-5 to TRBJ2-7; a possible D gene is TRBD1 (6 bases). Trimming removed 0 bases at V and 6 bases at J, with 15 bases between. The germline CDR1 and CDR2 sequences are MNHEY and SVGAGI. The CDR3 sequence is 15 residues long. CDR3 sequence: CASSYSANQGTEQYF. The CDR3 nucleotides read TGTGCCAGCAGTTACTCGGCAAACCAGGGGACCGAGCAGTACTTC.

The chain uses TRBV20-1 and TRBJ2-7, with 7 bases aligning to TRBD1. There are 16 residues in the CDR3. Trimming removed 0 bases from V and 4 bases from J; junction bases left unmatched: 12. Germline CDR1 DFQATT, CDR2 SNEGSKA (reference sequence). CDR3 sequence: CSARDPGQAPGYEQYF. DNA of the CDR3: TGCAGTGCTAGAGACCCCGGACAGGCCCCCGGGTACGAGCAGTACTTC.

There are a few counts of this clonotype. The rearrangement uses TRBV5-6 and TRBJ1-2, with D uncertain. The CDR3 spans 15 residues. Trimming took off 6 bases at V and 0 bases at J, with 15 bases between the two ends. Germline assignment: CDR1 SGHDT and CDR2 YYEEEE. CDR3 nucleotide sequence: TGTGCCAGCAAAGGGCGCCGGAGTACTAACTATGGCTACACCTTC. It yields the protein CASKGRRSTNYGYTF.

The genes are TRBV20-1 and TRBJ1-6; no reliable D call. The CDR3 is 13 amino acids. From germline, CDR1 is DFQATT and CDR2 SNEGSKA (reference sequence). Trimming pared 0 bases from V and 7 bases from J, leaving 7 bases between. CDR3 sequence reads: CSARDPANSPLHF. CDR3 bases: TGCAGTGCTAGAGACCCAGCAAATTCACCCCTCCACTTT.

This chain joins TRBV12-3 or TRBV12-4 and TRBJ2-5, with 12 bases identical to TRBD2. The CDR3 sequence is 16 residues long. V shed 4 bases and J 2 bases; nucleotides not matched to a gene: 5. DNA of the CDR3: TGTGCCAGCAGTTGGGGACTAGCGGGTCCTCAAGAGACCCAGTACTTC. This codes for CASSWGLAGPQETQYF.

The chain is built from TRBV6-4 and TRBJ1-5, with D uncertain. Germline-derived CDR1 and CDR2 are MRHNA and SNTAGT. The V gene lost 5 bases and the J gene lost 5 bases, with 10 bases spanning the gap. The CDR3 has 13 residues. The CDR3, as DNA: TGTGCCAGCAGTCTACCTGGGCATCAGCCCCAGCATTTT. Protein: CASSLPGHQPQHF.

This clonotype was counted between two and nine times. The CDR3 sequence: CASSLWTGVASDTQYF. For the CDR3, the DNA is TGCGCCAGCAGCTTGTGGACAGGGGTTGCATCAGATACGCAGTATTTT. The J gene is TRBJ2-3, the V gene TRBV5-1; 9 bases line up with TRBD1. Germline trimming cut 1 base from V and 4 bases from J; bases unmatched to any gene: 7. Per the germline V gene, CDR1 is SGHRS and CDR2 is YFSETQ. CDR3 size: 16 residues.

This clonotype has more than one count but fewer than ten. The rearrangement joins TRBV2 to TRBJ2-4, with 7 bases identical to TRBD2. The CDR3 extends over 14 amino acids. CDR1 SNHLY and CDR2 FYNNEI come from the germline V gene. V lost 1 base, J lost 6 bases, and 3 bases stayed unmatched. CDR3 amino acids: CASSEEGEGNIQYF. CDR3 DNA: TGTGCCAGCAGTGAAGAAGGGGAGGGAAACATTCAGTACTTC.

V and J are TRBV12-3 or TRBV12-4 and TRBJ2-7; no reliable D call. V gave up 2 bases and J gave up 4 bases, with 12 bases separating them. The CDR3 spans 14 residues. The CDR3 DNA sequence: TGTGCCAGCAGTTTAATAGGGTTCGGGTACGAGCAGTACTTC. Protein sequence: CASSLIGFGYEQYF.

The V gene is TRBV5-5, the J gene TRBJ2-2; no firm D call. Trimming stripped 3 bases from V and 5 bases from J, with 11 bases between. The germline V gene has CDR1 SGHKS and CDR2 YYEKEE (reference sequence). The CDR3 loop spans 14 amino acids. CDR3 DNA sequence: TGTGCCAGCAGCTCCCCACTTCGGACCGGGGAGCTGTTTTTT. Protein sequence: CASSSPLRTGELFF.

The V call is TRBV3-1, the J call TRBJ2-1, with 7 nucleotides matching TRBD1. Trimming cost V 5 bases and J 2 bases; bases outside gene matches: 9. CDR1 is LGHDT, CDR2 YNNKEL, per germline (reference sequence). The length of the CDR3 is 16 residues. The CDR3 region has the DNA TGTGCCAGCAGCAAACCGACAGGGTTCCCCTACAATGAGCAGTTCTTC. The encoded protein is CASSKPTGFPYNEQFF.

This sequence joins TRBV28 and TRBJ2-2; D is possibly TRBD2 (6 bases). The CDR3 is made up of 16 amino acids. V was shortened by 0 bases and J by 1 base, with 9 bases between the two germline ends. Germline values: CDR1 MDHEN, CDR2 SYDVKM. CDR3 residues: CASSLWGLLNTGELFF. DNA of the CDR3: TGTGCCAGCAGTTTATGGGGACTCTTGAACACCGGGGAGCTGTTTTTT.

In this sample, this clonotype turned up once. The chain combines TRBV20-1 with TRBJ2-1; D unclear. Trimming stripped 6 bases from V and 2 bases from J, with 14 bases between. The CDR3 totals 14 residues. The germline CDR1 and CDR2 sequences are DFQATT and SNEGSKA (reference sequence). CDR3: CSAQTWTPYNEQFF. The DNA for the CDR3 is TGCAGTGCCCAGACCTGGACCCCCTACAATGAGCAGTTCTTC.

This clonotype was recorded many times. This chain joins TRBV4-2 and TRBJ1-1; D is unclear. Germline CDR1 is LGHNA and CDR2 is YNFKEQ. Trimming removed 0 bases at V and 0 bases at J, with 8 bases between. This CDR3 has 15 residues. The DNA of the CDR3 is TGTGCCAGCAGCCAAGATTGGGCGGTGAACACTGAAGCTTTCTTT. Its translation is CASSQDWAVNTEAFF.

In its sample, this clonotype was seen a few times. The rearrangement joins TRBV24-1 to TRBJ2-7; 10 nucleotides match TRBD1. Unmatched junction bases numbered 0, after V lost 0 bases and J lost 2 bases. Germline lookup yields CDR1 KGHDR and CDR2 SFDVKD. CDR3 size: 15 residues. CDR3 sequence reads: CATSDLDRGPYEQYF. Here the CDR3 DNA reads TGTGCCACCAGTGATTTGGACAGGGGGCCCTACGAGCAGTACTTC.

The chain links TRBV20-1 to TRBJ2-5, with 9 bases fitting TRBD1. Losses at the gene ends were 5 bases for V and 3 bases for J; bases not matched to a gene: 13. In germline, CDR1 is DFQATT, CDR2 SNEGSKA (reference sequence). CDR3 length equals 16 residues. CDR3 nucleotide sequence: TGCAGTGCTGGGCCCGGCGCAGACAGGGGGAAAGAGACCCAGTACTTC. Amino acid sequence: CSAGPGADRGKETQYF.

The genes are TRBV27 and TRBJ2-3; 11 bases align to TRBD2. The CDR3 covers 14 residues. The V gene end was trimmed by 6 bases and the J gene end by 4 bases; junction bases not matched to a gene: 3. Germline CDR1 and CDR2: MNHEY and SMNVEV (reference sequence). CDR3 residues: CASRAGLAADTQYF. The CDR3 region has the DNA TGTGCCAGCAGAGCGGGACTAGCGGCAGATACGCAGTATTTT.

Written as DNA, the CDR3 is TGTGCCAGCAGGCGAAAGGTGAACACTGAAGCTTTCTTT. It encodes CASRRKVNTEAFF. The chain recombines TRBV3-1 with TRBJ1-1; D ambiguous. Germline assignment: CDR1 LGHDT and CDR2 YNNKEL (reference sequence). This CDR3 has 13 residues. The V and J ends lost 6 bases and 0 bases respectively, with 8 bases between them. The full variable domain, in which reference TRBV3-1 and TRBJ1-1 provide the parts outside the CDR3, is DTAVSQTPKYLVTQMGNDKSIKCEQNLGHDTMYWYKQDSKKFLKIMFSYNNKELIINETVPNRFSPKSPDKAHLNLHINSLELGDSAVYFCASRRKVNTEAFFGQGTRLTVV.

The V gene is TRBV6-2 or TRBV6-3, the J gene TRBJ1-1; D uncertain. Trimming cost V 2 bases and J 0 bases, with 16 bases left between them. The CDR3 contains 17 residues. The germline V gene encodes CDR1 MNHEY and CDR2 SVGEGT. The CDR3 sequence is CASSYRARAEMNTEAFF. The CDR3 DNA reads TGTGCCAGCAGTTACCGAGCTAGGGCGGAGATGAACACTGAAGCTTTCTTT.

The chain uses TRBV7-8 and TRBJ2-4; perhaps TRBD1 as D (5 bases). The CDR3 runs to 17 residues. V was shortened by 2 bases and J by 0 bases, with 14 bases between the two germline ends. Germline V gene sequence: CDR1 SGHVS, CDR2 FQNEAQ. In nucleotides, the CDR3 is TGTGCCAGCAGCTTACTCGGCAGGGCAATAGCCAAAAACATTCAGTACTTC. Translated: CASSLLGRAIAKNIQYF.

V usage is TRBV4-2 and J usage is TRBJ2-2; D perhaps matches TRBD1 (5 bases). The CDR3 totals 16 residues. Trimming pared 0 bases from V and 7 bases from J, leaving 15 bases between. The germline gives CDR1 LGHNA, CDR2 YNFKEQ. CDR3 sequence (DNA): TGTGCCAGCAGCCAAGAGAGTAAGGGGTCCGGCGGGGAGCTGTTTTTT. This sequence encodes CASSQESKGSGGELFF.

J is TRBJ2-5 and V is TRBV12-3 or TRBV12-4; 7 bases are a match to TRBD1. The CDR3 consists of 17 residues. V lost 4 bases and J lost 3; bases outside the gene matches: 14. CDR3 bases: TGTGCCAGCAGTTGGGACCAAGGGACAGTCTACGAAGAGACCCAGTACTTC. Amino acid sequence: CASSWDQGTVYEETQYF.

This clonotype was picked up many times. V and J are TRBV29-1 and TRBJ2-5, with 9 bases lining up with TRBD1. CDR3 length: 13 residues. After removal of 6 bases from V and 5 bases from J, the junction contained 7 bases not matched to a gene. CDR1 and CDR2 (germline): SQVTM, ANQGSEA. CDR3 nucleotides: TGCAGCGTGTTACAGGGGGCGAAGGAGACCCAGTACTTC. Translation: CSVLQGAKETQYF. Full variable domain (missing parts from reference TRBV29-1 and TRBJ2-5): SAVISQKPSRDICQRGTSLTIQCQVDSQVTMMFWYRQQPGQSLTLIATANQGSEATYESGFVIDKFPISRPNLTFSTLTVSNMSPEDSSIYLCSVLQGAKETQYFGPGTRLLVL.

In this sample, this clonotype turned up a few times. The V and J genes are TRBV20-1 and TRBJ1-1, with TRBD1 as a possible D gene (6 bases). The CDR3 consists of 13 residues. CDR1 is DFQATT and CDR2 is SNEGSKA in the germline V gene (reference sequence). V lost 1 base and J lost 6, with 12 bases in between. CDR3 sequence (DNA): TGCAGTGCTAGAGGTGGACAGCTCTCTGAAGCTTTCTTT. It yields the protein CSARGGQLSEAFF.